This T cell receptor (beta chain) was recorded in a study of blood T cell repertoires in COVID-19. Germline-derived CDR1 and CDR2 are SNHLY and FYNNEI. Between the trimmed V and J ends, which lost 1 base and 6 bases, there was a span of 7 bases. The CDR3 extends over 13 amino acids. Across 24 US areas, participants ranged in age from roughly 18 to 95 years. Cohort placement rested on clinical history that participants reported themselves. Sequencing was performed with immunoSEQ multiplex PCR; in TCRdb, only in-frame clones are kept and a portion is missing. The data hold 350,000 to 500,000 clones, with over 75% observed a single time.

This TCR was sampled from a woman aged 18-29 years who had been exposed to COVID-19. V usage is TRBV2 and J usage is TRBJ1-5; weak D call: TRBD1 (5 bases). The material sequenced was PBMCs or T cells enriched from blood (not recorded which). CDR3 protein: CASSEGRAQPQHF. The CDR3 DNA reads as TGTGCCAGCAGTGAAGGCAGGGCTCAGCCCCAGCATTTT.